The 4 T cell receptor beta chains presented below share a single source sample, sequenced in a study of shared clonotypes between healthy human individuals. Only CD45RO-negative cells positively selected for CCR7 counted as naive CD8 cells, so terminally differentiated effector memory CD45RA+ cells were excluded. Data came from immunoSEQ multiplex PCR; TCRdb stores just in-frame clones and leaves some out. This table has about 2.1 million clones, about 93% appearing once. The sequenced sample consisted of naive CD8+ T cells from PBMCs. These receptors all come from a man aged 18 to 30 in good health. Some clones in this sample may be carry-over from other donors' samples.

The J gene is TRBJ2-3, the V gene TRBV10-3, with a weak D call TRBD1 (5 bases). Trimming cost V 3 bases and J 0 bases, with 13 bases left between them. The germline V gene has CDR1 ENHRY and CDR2 SYGVKD. This CDR3 has 16 residues. The CDR3 spells CAISESRAVSTDTQYF. CDR3 DNA: TGTGCCATCAGTGAAAGCAGGGCGGTCAGCACAGATACGCAGTATTTT.

V and J are TRBV5-4 and TRBJ2-3, with 10 bases that match TRBD2. In germline, CDR1 is SGHNT, CDR2 YYREEE (reference sequence). The CDR3 is made up of 16 amino acids. Trimming removed 0 bases from V and 4 bases from J; junction bases left unmatched: 5. DNA of the CDR3: TGTGCCAGCAGCTTGGGAGCTAGCGGGAGCCCAGATACGCAGTATTTT. This translates into CASSLGASGSPDTQYF. Full variable domain (rest looked up from reference TRBV5-4 and TRBJ2-3): ETGVTQSPTHLIKTRGQQVTLRCSSQSGHNTVSWYQQALGQGPQFIFQYYREEENGRGNFPPRFSGLQFPNYSSELNVNALELDDSALYLCASSLGASGSPDTQYFGPGTRLTVL.

As to this clone: Other DNA sequences in the same sample also yield this CDR3. J is TRBJ2-7 and V is TRBV10-1; D is unresolved. The length of the CDR3 is 11 residues. Germline CDR1 and CDR2: WNHNN and SYGVQD (reference sequence). V was pared by 2 bases and J by 6 bases, with 5 bases between. The DNA for the CDR3 is TGCGCCAGCAGTGAGGGAAGCGAGCAGTACTTC. This sequence encodes CASSEGSEQYF.

Remarks on this clone: Different DNA sequences within this sample yield the same CDR3. V gene TRBV29-1 combines with J gene TRBJ2-7; 9 bases fit TRBD1. CDR3 length: 15 amino acids. CDR1 and CDR2 (germline): SQVTM, ANQGSEA. Trimming removed 3 bases from V and 2 bases from J; junction bases left unmatched: 8. The CDR3 spells CSVDVGQGITYEQYF. CDR3 nucleotides: TGCAGCGTTGACGTGGGACAGGGAATCACCTACGAGCAGTACTTC.